This is a list of T cell receptor beta chains from one sample in a study of cytomegalovirus exposure and HLA in healthy donors. Method: immunoSEQ multiplex PCR; TCRdb's copy keeps in-frame clones and lacks some. Found here are under 200,000 clones, approximately 80% of them singletons; the top ten hold 2.5% to 4%. The specimen was PBMCs. All receptors derive from a woman in her forties or fifties in good health and CMV-seropositive. The CDR3 runs from the conserved cysteine through the conserved F or W. D genes are given only for firm matches. Not all rows give a size; the values are once, few, many and, for expanded clones, a class.

j_call v_call d_call clone_size cdr3_nt cdr3_aa
TRBJ1-3 TRBV19 TRBD1 - TGTGCCAGTACAGAGGGCAGGGGGCTTTGGGTCGATGGAAACACCATATATTTT CASTEGRGLWVDGNTIYF
TRBJ1-1 TRBV27 - few TGTGCCAGCAGTTTAGCTGACAGAATTCACACTGAAGCTTTCTTT CASSLADRIHTEAFF
TRBJ2-1 TRBV10-2 - - TGCGCCAGCAGTATTGACAGAGACAATGAGCAGTTCTTC CASSIDRDNEQFF
TRBJ2-5 TRBV18 - - TGTGCCAGCTTGCAGGGTCACAGCGAGACCCAGTACTTC CASLQGHSETQYF
TRBJ2-7 TRBV9 TRBD1 - TGTGCCAGCAGCCGAACGGGACAGGGACATTCCTACGAGCAGTACTTC CASSRTGQGHSYEQYF
TRBJ1-1 TRBV28 - - TGTGCCAGCAGTTTGGTGGGACACTCGCAAGCTTTCTTT CASSLVGHSQAFF
TRBJ1-6 TRBV2 - - TGTGCCAGCAGTGAGATGGGGGGGCTCGATTCACCCCTCCACTTT CASSEMGGLDSPLHF
TRBJ1-1 TRBV28 TRBD1 once TGTGCCAGCAGCCCCGGGCAGGGGGCGGTCACTGAAGCTTTCTTT CASSPGQGAVTEAFF
TRBJ2-3 TRBV11-2 - - TGTGCCAGCAGCACGCTCTGGGGGGGGCGACTCACAGATACGCAGTATTTT CASSTLWGGRLTDTQYF
TRBJ1-2 TRBV5-6 TRBD1 - TGTGCCAGCAGCCCCGGGACAGTTTATGGCTACACCTTC CASSPGTVYGYTF
TRBJ2-2 TRBV4-3 TRBD1 - TGCGCCAGCAGCCAAGAAAAGACAGGGGCGAACACCGGGGAGCTGTTTTTT CASSQEKTGANTGELFF
TRBJ1-5 TRBV7-2 - - TGTGCCAGCAGCTTAGGGGCAGGTAACCAGCCCCAGCATTTT CASSLGAGNQPQHF
TRBJ2-7 TRBV7-2 - - TGTGCCAGCAGCTTTGGAGGGGGCGCTTACGAGCAGTACTTC CASSFGGGAYEQYF
TRBJ2-5 TRBV7-8 TRBD2 - TGTGCCAGCAGCTTCGCGGGGGACTCCGTGGAGACCCAGTACTTC CASSFAGDSVETQYF
TRBJ1-2 TRBV11-2 TRBD1 - TGTGCCAGCAGCCCCCGTGCCGGACAGGGGTTCCTCTATGGCTACACCTTC CASSPRAGQGFLYGYTF
TRBJ2-1 TRBV11-2 - - TGTGCCAGCATGCCCCCTGGCCAAAGACTAAGGGATAATGAGCAGTTCTTC CASMPPGQRLRDNEQFF
TRBJ2-1 TRBV4-3 - - TGCGCCAGCAGCCAAGATCGGTACCGTTCAACGGGGTCTGGTGAGCAGTTCTTC CASSQDRYRSTGSGEQFF
TRBJ1-1 TRBV5-1 - - TGCGCCAGCAGCTTGGAGCGCCCTGCGAACACTGAAGCTTTCTTT CASSLERPANTEAFF
TRBJ1-1 TRBV7-2 - once TGTGCCAGCAGCTTTACTAATGGGAACACTGAAGCTTTCTTT CASSFTNGNTEAFF
TRBJ2-7 TRBV18 - - TGTGCCAGCTCACCTAGCCGTTTTAGGGGCTCCTACGAGCAGTACTTC CASSPSRFRGSYEQYF
TRBJ1-4 TRBV5-6 TRBD1 - TGTGCCAGCAGCTGGGGGACAGGGGGGATCTTCACTGAAAAACTGTTTTTT CASSWGTGGIFTEKLFF
TRBJ2-7 TRBV30 TRBD1 - TGTGCCTGGAGCCGGGACAGCGGCGACGAGCAGTACTTC CAWSRDSGDEQYF
TRBJ2-7 TRBV18 - - TGTGCCAGCTCACCACCTAGCTCCTACGAGCAGTACTTC CASSPPSSYEQYF
TRBJ1-2 TRBV7-9 - - TGTGCCAGCAGCTTAGGAGGGGGGGGCTATGGCTACACCTTC CASSLGGGGYGYTF
TRBJ2-2 TRBV7-6 TRBD2 - TGTGCCAGCAGCCAAGGGAGGGAGACCGGGGAGCTGTTTTTT CASSQGRETGELFF
TRBJ1-1 TRBV7-2 - - TGTGCCAGCAGCCGTGGGCTGAACACTGAAGCTTTCTTT CASSRGLNTEAFF
TRBJ1-1 TRBV19 - - TGTGCCAGTAGTACAGGGTTTGGCACTGAAGCTTTCTTT CASSTGFGTEAFF
TRBJ2-7 TRBV5-5 TRBD1 - TGTGCCAGCAGCCGGGACAGGGGCGAGCAGTACTTC CASSRDRGEQYF
TRBJ1-3 TRBV6-1 - - TGTGCCAGCAGCCTGATTTTAGCTTCTGGAAACACCATATATTTT CASSLILASGNTIYF
TRBJ2-5 TRBV11-2 TRBD2 - TGTGCCAGCAGCCGAACTCGTCTGGGACTAGCGGCCCAAGAGACCCAGTACTTC CASSRTRLGLAAQETQYF
TRBJ2-7 TRBV11-2 - - TGTGCCAGCAGCCCCCTTGGGGCAGCCTACGAGCAGTACTTC CASSPLGAAYEQYF
TRBJ1-1 TRBV7-3 - - TGTGCCAGCAGCTTAGCGATGAACACTGAAGCTTTCTTT CASSLAMNTEAFF
TRBJ1-1 TRBV7-7 - - TGTGCTAGCAGCGCTCAGGGGAACACTGAGGCTTTCTTT CASSAQGNTEAFF
TRBJ2-7 TRBV21-1 - - TGTGCCAGCAGCAAAGTCGCCTTACTGAGCTCCTACGAGCAGTACTTC CASSKVALLSSYEQYF
TRBJ2-5 TRBV7-7 - - TGTGCTAGCAGCCCACAGGGTAGTCAAGAGACCCAGTACTTC CASSPQGSQETQYF
TRBJ1-5 TRBV6-6 - once TGTGCCAGCAGTCCCGACATGGCGCCAGAGCCCCAGCATTTT CASSPDMAPEPQHF
TRBJ1-6 TRBV5-1 - - TGCGCCAGCAGCCCGACGCCCGGGAATTCACCCCTCCACTTT CASSPTPGNSPLHF
TRBJ1-2 TRBV28 - - TGTGCCAGCAGTTTCTTATTAGGGGGAGACTATGGCTACACCTTC CASSFLLGGDYGYTF